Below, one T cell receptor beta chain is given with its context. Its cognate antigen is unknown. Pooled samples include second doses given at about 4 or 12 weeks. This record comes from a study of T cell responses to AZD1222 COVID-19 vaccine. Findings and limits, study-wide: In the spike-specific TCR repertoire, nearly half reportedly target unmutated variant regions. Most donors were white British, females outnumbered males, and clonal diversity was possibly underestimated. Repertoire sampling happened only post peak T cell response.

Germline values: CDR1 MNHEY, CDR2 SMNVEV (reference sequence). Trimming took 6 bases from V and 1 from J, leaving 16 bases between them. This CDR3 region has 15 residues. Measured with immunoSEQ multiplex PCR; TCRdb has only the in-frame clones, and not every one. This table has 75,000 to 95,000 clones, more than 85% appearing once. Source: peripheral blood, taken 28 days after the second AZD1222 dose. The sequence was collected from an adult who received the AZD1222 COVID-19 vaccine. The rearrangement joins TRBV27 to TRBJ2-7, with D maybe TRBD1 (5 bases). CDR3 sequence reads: CASRSLSAGSYEQYF. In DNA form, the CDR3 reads TGTGCCAGCAGATCTTTATCGGCAGGGTCCTACGAGCAGTACTTC.